This section outlines one T cell receptor beta chain sequence together with its context. Germline CDR1 reads SGHRS; CDR2 reads YFSETQ. The CDR3 length is 15 residues. With 1 base clipped from V and 5 bases from J, the junction kept 8 bases outside the gene matches. Only in-frame clones appear in the TCRdb table, and some are missing; sequencing was by immunoSEQ multiplex PCR. The repertoire consists of about 130,000 clones, with roughly four fifths occurring once and the leading ten covering around 5.5%. This entry belongs to a study of blood T cell repertoires in COVID-19. Study information: Both acute and convalescent COVID-19 samples were obtained from the United States, Italy and Spain. PBMCs, B-cell-depleted T cells, or T cells were the source of the cDNA or gDNA that made up the material.

Specimen: peripheral blood. This TCR came from a man aged 55 to 70 with acute or convalescent COVID-19. The chain joins TRBV5-1 to TRBJ2-5; 7 bases agree with TRBD2. CDR3 in DNA: TGCGCCAGCAGCTTGTCACGCGGGAGCCAGGAGACCCAGTACTTC. This encodes CASSLSRGSQETQYF.